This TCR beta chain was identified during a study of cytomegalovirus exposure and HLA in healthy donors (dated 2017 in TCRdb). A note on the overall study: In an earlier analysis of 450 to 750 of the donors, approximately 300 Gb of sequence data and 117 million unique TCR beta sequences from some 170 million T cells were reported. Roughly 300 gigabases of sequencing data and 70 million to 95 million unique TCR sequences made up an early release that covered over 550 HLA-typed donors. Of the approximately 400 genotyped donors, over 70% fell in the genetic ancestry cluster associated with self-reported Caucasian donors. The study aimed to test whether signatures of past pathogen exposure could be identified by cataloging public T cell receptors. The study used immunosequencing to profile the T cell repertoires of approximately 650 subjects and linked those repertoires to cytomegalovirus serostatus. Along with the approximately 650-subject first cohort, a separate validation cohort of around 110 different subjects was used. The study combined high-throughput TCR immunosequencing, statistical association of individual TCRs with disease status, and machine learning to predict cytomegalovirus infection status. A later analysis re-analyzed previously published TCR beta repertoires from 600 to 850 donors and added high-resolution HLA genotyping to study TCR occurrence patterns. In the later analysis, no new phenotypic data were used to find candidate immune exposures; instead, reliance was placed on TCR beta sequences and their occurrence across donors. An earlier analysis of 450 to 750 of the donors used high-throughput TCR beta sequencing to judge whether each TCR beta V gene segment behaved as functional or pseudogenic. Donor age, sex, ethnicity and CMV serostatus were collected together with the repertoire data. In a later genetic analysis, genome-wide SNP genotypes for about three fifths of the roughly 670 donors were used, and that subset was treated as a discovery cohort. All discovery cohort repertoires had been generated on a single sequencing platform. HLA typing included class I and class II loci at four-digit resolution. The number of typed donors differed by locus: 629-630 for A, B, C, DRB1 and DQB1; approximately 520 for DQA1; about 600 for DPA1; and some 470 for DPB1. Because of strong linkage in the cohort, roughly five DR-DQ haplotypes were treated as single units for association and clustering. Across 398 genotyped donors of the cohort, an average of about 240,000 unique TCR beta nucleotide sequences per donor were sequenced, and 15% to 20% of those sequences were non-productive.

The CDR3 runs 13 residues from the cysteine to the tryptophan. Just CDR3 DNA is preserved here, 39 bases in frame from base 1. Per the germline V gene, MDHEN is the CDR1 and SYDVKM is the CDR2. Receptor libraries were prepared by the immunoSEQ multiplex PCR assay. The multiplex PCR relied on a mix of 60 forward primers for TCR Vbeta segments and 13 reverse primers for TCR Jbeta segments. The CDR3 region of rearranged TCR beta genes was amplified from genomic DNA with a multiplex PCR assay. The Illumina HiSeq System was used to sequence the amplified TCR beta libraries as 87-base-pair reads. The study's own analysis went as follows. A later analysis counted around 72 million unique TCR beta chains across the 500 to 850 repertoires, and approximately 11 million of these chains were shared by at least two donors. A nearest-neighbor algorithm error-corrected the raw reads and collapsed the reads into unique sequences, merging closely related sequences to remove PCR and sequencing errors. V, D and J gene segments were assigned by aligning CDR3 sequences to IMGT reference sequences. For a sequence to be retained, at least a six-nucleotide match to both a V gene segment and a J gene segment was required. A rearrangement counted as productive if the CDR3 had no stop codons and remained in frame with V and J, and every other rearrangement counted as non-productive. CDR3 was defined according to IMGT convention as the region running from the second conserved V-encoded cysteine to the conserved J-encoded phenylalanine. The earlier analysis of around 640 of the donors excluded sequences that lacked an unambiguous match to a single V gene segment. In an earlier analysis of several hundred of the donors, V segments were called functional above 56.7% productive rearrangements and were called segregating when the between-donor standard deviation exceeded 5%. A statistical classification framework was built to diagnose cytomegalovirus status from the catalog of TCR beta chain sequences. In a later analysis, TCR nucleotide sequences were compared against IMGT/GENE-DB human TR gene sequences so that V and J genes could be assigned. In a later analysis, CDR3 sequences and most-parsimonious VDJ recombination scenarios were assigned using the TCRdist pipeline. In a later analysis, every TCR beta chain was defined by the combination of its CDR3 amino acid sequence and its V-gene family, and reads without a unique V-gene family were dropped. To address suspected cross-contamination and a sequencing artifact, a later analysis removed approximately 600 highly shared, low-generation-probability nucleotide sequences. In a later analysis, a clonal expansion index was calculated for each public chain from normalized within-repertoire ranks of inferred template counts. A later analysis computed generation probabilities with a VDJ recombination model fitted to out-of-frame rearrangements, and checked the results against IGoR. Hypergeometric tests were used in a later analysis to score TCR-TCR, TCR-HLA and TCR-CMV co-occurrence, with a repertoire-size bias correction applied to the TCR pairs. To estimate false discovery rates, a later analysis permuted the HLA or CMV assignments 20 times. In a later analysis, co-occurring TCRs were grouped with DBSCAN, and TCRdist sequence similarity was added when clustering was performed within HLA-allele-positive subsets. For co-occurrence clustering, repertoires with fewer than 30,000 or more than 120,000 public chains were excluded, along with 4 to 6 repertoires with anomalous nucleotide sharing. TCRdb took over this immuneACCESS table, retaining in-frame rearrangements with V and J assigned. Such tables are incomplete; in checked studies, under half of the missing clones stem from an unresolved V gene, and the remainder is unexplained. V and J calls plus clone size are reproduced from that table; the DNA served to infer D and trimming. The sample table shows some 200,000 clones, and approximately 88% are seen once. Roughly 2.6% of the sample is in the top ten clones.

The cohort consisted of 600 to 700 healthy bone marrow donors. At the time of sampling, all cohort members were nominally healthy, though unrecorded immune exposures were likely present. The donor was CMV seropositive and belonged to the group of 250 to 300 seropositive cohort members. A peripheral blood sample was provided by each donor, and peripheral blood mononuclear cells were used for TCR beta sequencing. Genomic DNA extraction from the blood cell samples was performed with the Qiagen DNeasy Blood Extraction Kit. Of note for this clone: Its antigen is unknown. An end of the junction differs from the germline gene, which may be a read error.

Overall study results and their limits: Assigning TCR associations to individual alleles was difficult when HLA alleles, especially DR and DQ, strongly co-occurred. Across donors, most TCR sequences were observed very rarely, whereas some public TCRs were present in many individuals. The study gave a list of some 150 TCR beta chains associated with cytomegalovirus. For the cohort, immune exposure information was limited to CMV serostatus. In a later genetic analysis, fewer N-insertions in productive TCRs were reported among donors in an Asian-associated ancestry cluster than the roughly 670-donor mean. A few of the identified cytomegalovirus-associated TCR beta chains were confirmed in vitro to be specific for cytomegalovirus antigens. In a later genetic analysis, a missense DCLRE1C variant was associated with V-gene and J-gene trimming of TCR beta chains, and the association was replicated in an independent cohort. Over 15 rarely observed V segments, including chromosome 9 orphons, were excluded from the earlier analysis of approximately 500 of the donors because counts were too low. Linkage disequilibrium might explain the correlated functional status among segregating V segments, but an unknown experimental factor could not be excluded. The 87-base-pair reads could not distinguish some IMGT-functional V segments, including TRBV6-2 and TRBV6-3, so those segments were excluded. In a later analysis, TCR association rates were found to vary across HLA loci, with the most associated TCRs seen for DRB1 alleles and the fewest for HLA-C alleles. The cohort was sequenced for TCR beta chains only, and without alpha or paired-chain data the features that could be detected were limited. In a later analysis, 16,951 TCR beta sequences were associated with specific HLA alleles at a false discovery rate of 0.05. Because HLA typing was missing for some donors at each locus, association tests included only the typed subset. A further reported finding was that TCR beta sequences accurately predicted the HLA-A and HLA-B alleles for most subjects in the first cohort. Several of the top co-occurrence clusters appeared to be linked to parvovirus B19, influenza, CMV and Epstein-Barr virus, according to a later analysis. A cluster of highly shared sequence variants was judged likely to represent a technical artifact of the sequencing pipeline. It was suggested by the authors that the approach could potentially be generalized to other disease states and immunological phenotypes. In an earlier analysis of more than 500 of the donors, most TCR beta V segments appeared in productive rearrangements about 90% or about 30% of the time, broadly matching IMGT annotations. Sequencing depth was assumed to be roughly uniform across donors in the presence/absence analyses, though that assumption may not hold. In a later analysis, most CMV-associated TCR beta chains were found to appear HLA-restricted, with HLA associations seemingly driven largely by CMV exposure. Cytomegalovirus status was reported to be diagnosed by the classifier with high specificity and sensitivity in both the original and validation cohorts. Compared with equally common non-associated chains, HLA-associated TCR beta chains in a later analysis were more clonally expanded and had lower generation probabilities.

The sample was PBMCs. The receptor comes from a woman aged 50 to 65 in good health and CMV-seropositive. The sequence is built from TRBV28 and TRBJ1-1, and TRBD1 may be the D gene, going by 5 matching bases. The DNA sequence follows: TGTGCCAGCAGTTTATTCAGCGGGGGACCTTTCTCGTGG. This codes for CASSLFSGGPFSW.